This T cell receptor beta chain was sequenced for a study of shared clonotypes between healthy human individuals. Trimming left V 5 bases short and J 3 bases short, with 11 bases between. Germline loops: CDR1 SGHTA, CDR2 FQGNSA. The CDR3 covers 14 residues. Here immunoSEQ multiplex PCR was the method, and the copy in TCRdb shows in-frame clones only, minus some. The sample lists more than 1,200,000 clones, approximately 98.5% seen once, with around 0.38% in the top ten. The study, taken as a whole, reports: All-four-donor shared clonotypes had higher generation probabilities than non-shared clonotypes did. Naive CD4 clonotypes overlapped across a handful of donors at approximately 5%.

In regard to this clone: Antigen: not known.

The source material was naive CD4+ T cells sorted from blood. Subset noted: CD45RA+ positively selected. This TCR was recovered from a man younger than 45 in good health. The chain recombines TRBV7-2 with TRBJ2-1; D call uncertain. CDR3 sequence: CASSPRAVYNEQFF. The CDR3 DNA reads as TGTGCCAGCAGCCCAAGGGCAGTCTACAATGAGCAGTTCTTC.